Below, one T cell receptor beta chain is given with its context. The DNA is omitted, as the CDR3 cannot be located on it reliably, and the CDR3 follows TCRdb's listing. The CDR3 contains 18 residues when both ends are counted. Germline CDR1 is SGHAT and CDR2 is FQNNGV. Investigators took RNA and DNA out together from approximately 22-30 mg of unsorted bulk tissue. The data stem from a study of tumor-infiltrating lymphocytes in primary liver carcinoma. Starting material of about 450 ng total RNA yielded TCR beta cDNA via a constant-region primer. Three nested multiplex PCR rounds, a slightly modified ARM-PCR method, built the TCR beta libraries. Each of the first two PCR rounds ran nine to ten cycles with TRBV1-TRBV30 forward and C-beta reverse primers. TCRdb itself ran the multiplex PCR reads through MiXCR, one entry per CDR3 protein. The sample carries about 120,000 distinct CDR3 sequences, 55% to 70% recorded once.

Sequenced material: tumor-adjacent normal liver tissue. The receptor's source is a woman aged 55-69 years with primary liver carcinoma and hepatitis B virus infection. The rearrangement joins TRBV11-2 to TRBJ2-1; the tabulated D call, TRBD2, remains unverified against the DNA. CDR3 protein: CASSLVFAGGSGPLERFF.